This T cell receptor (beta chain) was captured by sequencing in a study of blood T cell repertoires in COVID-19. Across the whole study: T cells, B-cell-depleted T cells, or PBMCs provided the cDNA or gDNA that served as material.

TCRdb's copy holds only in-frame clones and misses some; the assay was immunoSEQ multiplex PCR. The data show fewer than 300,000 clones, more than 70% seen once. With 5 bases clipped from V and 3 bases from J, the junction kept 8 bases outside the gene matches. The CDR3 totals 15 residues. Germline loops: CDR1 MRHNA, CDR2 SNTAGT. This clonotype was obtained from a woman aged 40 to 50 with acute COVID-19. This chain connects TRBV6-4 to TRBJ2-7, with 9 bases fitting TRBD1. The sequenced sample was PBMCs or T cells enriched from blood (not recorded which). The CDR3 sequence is CASSREPGQGYEQYF. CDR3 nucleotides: TGTGCCAGCAGTCGTGAGCCGGGACAGGGCTACGAGCAGTACTTC.